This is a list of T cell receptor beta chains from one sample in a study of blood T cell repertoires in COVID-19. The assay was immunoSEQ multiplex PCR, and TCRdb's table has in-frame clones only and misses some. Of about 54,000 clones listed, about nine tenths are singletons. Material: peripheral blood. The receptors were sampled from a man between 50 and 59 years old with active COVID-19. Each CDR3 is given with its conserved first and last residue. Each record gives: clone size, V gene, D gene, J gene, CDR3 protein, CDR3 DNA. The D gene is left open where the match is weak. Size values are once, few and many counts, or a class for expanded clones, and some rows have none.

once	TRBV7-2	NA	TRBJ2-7	CASSPRTGIYEQYF	TGTGCCAGCAGCCCCCGGACGGGAATTTACGAGCAGTACTTC
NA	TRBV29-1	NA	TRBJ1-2	CSVERDYGYTF	TGCAGCGTTGAGAGAGACTATGGCTACACCTTC
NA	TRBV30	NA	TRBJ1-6	CAWGYRDSPLHF	TGTGCCTGGGGGTACAGGGATTCACCCCTCCACTTT
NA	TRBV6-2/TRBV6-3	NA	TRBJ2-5	CASSYVEQGGQETQYF	TGTGCCAGCAGTTACGTCGAGCAGGGGGGCCAGGAGACCCAGTACTTC
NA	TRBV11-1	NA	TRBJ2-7	CASSPSSDSYYEQYF	TGTGCCAGCAGCCCGTCCTCGGACAGCTACTACGAGCAGTACTTC
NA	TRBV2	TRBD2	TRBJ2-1	CASTLAGTSNEQFF	TGTGCCAGCACCCTCGCCGGGACTAGCAATGAGCAGTTCTTC
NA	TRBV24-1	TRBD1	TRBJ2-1	CATSDRTGGAYNEQFF	TGTGCCACCAGTGACCGAACAGGGGGCGCTTACAATGAGCAGTTCTTC
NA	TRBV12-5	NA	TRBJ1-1	CASGLSGASAFF	TGTGCTAGTGGTCTTTCGGGTGCTAGTGCTTTCTTT
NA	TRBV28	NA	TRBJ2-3	CASMWSSGMDTQYF	TGTGCCAGCATGTGGAGTTCGGGGATGGATACGCAGTATTTT
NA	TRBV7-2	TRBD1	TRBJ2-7	CASSLGTGTPYEQYF	TGTGCCAGCAGCTTGGGGACAGGGACTCCCTACGAGCAGTACTTC
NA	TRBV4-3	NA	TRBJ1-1	CASSQDRERNTEAFF	TGCGCCAGCAGCCAAGATCGAGAAAGGAACACTGAAGCTTTCTTT
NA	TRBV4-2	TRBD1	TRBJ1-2	CASSRDRENGYTF	TGTGCCAGCAGTCGTGACAGGGAGAACGGCTACACCTTC
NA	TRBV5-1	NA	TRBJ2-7	CASSLGQPPYEQYF	TGCGCCAGCAGCTTGGGACAGCCCCCCTACGAGCAGTACTTC
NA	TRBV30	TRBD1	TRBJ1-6	CAWSGNRGRERTLHF	TGTGCCTGGAGTGGGAACAGGGGCCGAGAGCGGACCCTCCACTTT
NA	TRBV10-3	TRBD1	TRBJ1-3	CAIKGTGLNTIYF	TGTGCCATCAAGGGGACAGGGCTCAACACCATATATTTT
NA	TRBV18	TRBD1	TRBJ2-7	CASSDTGTGSYEQYF	TGTGCCAGCTCAGACACCGGGACAGGCTCCTACGAGCAGTACTTC
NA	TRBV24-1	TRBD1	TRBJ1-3	CATSDSRQGDTIYF	TGTGCCACCAGTGATTCCCGACAGGGGGACACCATATATTTT
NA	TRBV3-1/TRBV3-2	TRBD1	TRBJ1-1	CASSPWDRGPTEAFF	TGTGCCAGCAGCCCATGGGACAGGGGGCCCACTGAAGCTTTCTTT
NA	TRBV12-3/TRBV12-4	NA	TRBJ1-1	CASSHGGTTEAFF	TGTGCCAGCAGCCACGGGGGGACCACTGAAGCTTTCTTT
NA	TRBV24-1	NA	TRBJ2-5	CATGEGFQETQYF	TGTGCCACCGGTGAGGGCTTCCAAGAGACCCAGTACTTC
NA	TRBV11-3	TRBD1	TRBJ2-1	CASSLVTGDGGEQFF	TGTGCCAGCAGCTTGGTCACAGGGGATGGCGGGGAGCAGTTCTTC
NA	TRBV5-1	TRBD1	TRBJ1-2	CASRGTEGAGYGYTF	TGCGCCAGCAGGGGTACCGAGGGGGCCGGCTATGGCTACACCTTC
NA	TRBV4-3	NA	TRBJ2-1	CASSQDLGDTSEQFF	TGCGCCAGCAGCCAAGATCTTGGGGACACTAGTGAGCAGTTCTTC
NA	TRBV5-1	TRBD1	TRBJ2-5	CASYQGAGETQYF	TGCGCCAGCTACCAGGGGGCCGGGGAGACCCAGTACTTC
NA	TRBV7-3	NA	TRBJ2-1	CASSPGLGGLNEQFF	TGTGCCAGCAGCCCAGGACTAGGGGGATTGAATGAGCAGTTCTTC
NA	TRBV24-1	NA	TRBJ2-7	CATLGQMSSYEQYF	TGTGCCACCCTCGGACAGATGAGCTCCTACGAGCAGTACTTC
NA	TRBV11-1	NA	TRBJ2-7	CASSSKTEQYF	TGTGCCAGCAGCTCTAAAACGGAGCAGTACTTC
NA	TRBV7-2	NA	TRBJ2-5	CASSPGTGWETQYF	TGTGCCAGCAGCCCTGGTACAGGGTGGGAGACCCAGTACTTC
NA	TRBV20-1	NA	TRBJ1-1	CSAWGRTEAFF	TGCAGTGCCTGGGGGCGGACTGAAGCTTTCTTT